Following are 10 T cell receptor beta chains from one sample sequenced in a study of blood T cell repertoires in COVID-19 (dated by TCRdb to the early 2020s). The receptor library was made with the immunoSEQ multiplex PCR assay. What TCRdb holds here is the immuneACCESS table cut down to in-frame rearrangements. Part of the clones is not present; checked against another copy, under half of the missing clones reflect an unresolved V gene, and the others are unexplained. The sample table records about 250,000 clones; just over 85% of these occur just once. Of the sample, 15% to 19% falls within the top ten clones. Sequencing was carried out using PBMCs or T cells enriched from blood (not recorded which). The receptors originated from a man in his late teens or twenties who had recovered from COVID-19.

This chain connects TRBV13 to TRBJ2-1; 10 bases agree with TRBD1. With V trimmed by 4 bases and J by 7 bases, 4 bases remained unmatched. This CDR3 spans 14 amino acids. Germline-derived CDR1 and CDR2 are PRHDT and FYEKMQ (reference sequence). CDR3 amino acids: CASSSRDRGNEQFF. The DNA for the CDR3 is TGTGCCAGCAGCTCCCGGGACAGGGGTAATGAGCAGTTCTTC.

The chain is built from TRBV7-9 and TRBJ1-6; D gene unclear. V gave up 1 base and J gave up 0 bases, with 7 bases separating them. Per the germline V gene, CDR1 is SEHNR and CDR2 is FQNEAQ (reference sequence). The CDR3 covers 16 residues. Here the CDR3 DNA reads TGTGCCAGCAGCTTAGGTGCGAGCTCCTATAATTCACCCCTCCACTTT. Residues: CASSLGASSYNSPLHF.

About this clone: Other DNA variants within this sample encode the same CDR3. This chain joins TRBV30 and TRBJ1-1; 9 bases are shared with TRBD1. V shed 1 base and J 3 bases; nucleotides not matched to a gene: 0. The V gene's germline CDR1 is GTSNPN and CDR2 SVGIG (reference sequence). The CDR3 is 13 amino acids. The CDR3 loop reads CAWSGQGDTEAFF. CDR3 nucleotide sequence: TGTGCCTGGAGTGGACAGGGGGACACTGAAGCTTTCTTT.

The chain couples TRBV19 to TRBJ1-5; 9 nucleotides agree with TRBD1. The trim removed 6 bases at V and 2 bases at J, leaving 14 bases unmatched. Germline assignment: CDR1 LNHDA and CDR2 SQIVND (reference sequence). This CDR3 comprises 18 residues. The CDR3 protein is CASSSIFRTGVRNQPQHF. The DNA for the CDR3 is TGTGCCAGTAGCTCAATCTTTCGGACAGGGGTTCGCAATCAGCCCCAGCATTTT. The complete variable domain, with remaining parts taken from reference TRBV19 and TRBJ1-5, reads DGGITQSPKYLFRKEGQNVTLSCEQNLNHDAMYWYRQDPGQGLRLIYYSQIVNDFQKGDIAEGYSVSREKKESFPLTVTSAQKNPTAFYLCASSSIFRTGVRNQPQHFGDGTRLSIL.

V usage is TRBV19 and J usage is TRBJ1-1; D gene ambiguous. Germline V CDR1 and CDR2: LNHDA, SQIVND (reference sequence). Trimming stripped 6 bases from V and 1 base from J, with 9 bases between. The CDR3 is made up of 13 amino acids. The CDR3 DNA is TGTGCCAGTAGCCCAAACAAGAACACTGAAGCTTTCTTT. It is translated as CASSPNKNTEAFF.

V is TRBV5-1 and J is TRBJ2-3; TRBD2 matches 8 bases. The ends lost 0 bases at V and 6 bases at J; junction bases unmatched: 9. Germline CDR1 and CDR2: SGHRS and YFSETQ. There are 16 residues in the CDR3. As DNA, the CDR3 is TGCGCCAGCAGCTTGGCCACGGCGGGAGGACAGGATACGCAGTATTTT. Translated: CASSLATAGGQDTQYF.

This clone was counted once. CDR3 sequence reads: CASSPPGGQGATDTQYF. DNA of the CDR3: TGTGCCAGCTCACCACCGGGGGGACAGGGGGCAACAGATACGCAGTATTTT. V usage is TRBV18 and J usage is TRBJ2-3; 12 positions match TRBD1. Germline loops: CDR1 KGHSH, CDR2 LQKENI. The CDR3 contains 17 residues. V lost 0 bases to trimming and J lost 3 bases; unmatched junction nucleotides: 4.

V usage is TRBV5-4 and J usage is TRBJ2-5; 7 nucleotides agree with TRBD1. The trim removed 2 bases at V and 4 bases at J, leaving 8 bases unmatched. Germline CDR1 SGHNT, CDR2 YYREEE (reference sequence). CDR3 length equals 15 residues. The CDR3 sequence is CASSFGGTARETQYF. DNA of the CDR3: TGTGCCAGCAGCTTTGGTGGGACAGCGAGAGAGACCCAGTACTTC.

A single count supports this clone. The chain couples TRBV2 to TRBJ1-2; tentative D call: TRBD1 (5 bases). The germline V gene has CDR1 SNHLY and CDR2 FYNNEI. The V gene lost 4 bases and the J gene lost 5 bases, with 8 bases spanning the gap. The CDR3 has 12 amino acids. The CDR3 bases are TGTGCCAGCAGTGCGACAGAATATGGCTACACCTTC. This translates into CASSATEYGYTF. Looking up the rest from reference TRBV2 and TRBJ1-2 gives the full variable domain: EPEVTQTPSHQVTQMGQEVILRCVPISNHLYFYWYRQILGQKVEFLVSFYNNEISEKSEIFDDQFSVERPDGSNFTLKIRSTKLEDSAMYFCASSATEYGYTFGSGTRLTVV.

This chain uses TRBV11-2 with TRBJ2-7; D is possibly TRBD1 (5 bases). There are 12 residues in the CDR3. Germline V CDR1 and CDR2: SGHAT, FQNNGV. The V gene lost 5 bases and the J gene lost 4 bases, with 9 bases spanning the gap. In DNA form, the CDR3 reads TGTGCCAGCAGCCCGCAGGGTTACGAGCAGTACTTC. Its translation: CASSPQGYEQYF.